This TCR beta chain was identified in a study of beta chain features in type 1 diabetes. General study results and limits: Junctions at VDJ sites from type 1 diabetes patients had fewer insertions and more deletions. People with Type 1 diabetes carried modestly yet significantly shorter TCRB CDR3s in all four CD4+ subsets.

CDR1 and CDR2 from the germline V gene are SGHNT and YENEEA. With 6 bases clipped from V and 2 bases from J, the junction kept 8 bases outside the gene matches. The CDR3 runs 16 residues. This clone was seen only a few times. The antigen is unknown. The sequenced template was cDNA made from the entire isolated RNA. Only in-frame clones appear in the TCRdb table, and some are missing; sequencing was by immunoSEQ multiplex PCR. The sample records 95,000 to 150,000 clones, roughly 17% being singletons. Sequencing input: central memory CD4+ T cells from blood. The sequence was obtained from a man aged 25 to 40 with type 1 diabetes. V usage is TRBV11-3 and J usage is TRBJ2-7, with TRBD2 identical over 12 bases. In nucleotides, the CDR3 is TGTGCCAGCAGTAGGACTAGCGGGGTTGCGACCTACGAGCAGTACTTC. This gives the protein CASSRTSGVATYEQYF.